The source of this TCR beta chain is a study of cytomegalovirus exposure and HLA in healthy donors. Findings and caveats of the study: Later analysis demonstrated an association between a missense DCLRE1C variant and TCR beta V- and J-gene trimming. Later work found that TCR association rates differed between HLA loci; DRB1 had the most and HLA-C the fewest. The study labeled 164 TCR beta chains cytomegalovirus-associated.

The V end was cut by 4 bases, the J end by 5 bases, with 14 bases between. This CDR3 has 14 amino acids. In germline, CDR1 is MNHNY, CDR2 SVGAGI (reference sequence). As regards this clone: No antigen is known for it.

PCR involved 60 Vbeta and 13 Jbeta primers. TCRdb's copy holds only in-frame clones and misses some; the assay was immunoSEQ multiplex PCR. The sample has about 210,000 clones, roughly 90% seen once. The origin of this receptor is a woman aged 25-40 years in good health and CMV-seronegative. Material for sequencing was PBMCs. The chain uses TRBV6-6 and TRBJ1-1; no definite D call. This CDR3 reads CASSSRESRTEAFF. CDR3 coding DNA: TGTGCCAGCAGTTCACGGGAAAGTAGAACTGAAGCTTTCTTT.